The rows below give T cell receptor beta chains drawn from one sample of a study of beta chain features in type 1 diabetes. Sequencing used immunoSEQ multiplex PCR; TCRdb keeps in-frame clones, though not all of them. The sample lists under 450,000 clones; more than 11% were seen once. Sequencing input: naive CD4+ T cells from blood. The receptors stem from a man between 25 and 39 years old in good health. Both conserved end residues are part of each CDR3. The D gene is left open where the match is weak. The size field is filled for only some rows; it gives once, few, many or a size class.

TRBJ1-5 | TRBV13 | few | TRBD1 | CASSHRDRGEGPQHF | TGTGCCAGCAGCCACCGGGACAGGGGCGAAGGGCCCCAGCATTTT
TRBJ2-1 | TRBV29-1 | few | TRBD1 | CSVIQGVNEQFF | TGCAGCGTTATACAGGGGGTCAATGAGCAGTTCTTC
TRBJ2-3 | TRBV4-3 | NA | TRBD2 | CASSQGPLAAQYF | TGCGCCAGCAGCCAAGGCCCCCTAGCGGCACAGTATTTT
TRBJ2-3 | TRBV5-1 | NA | NA | CASSLGFTDTQYF | TGCGCCAGCAGCTTGGGGTTCACAGATACGCAGTATTTT
TRBJ2-1 | TRBV7-9 | few | NA | CASSLAGGIYNEQFF | TGTGCCAGCAGCCTAGCTGGCGGAATCTACAATGAGCAGTTCTTC
TRBJ1-2 | TRBV4-1 | NA | NA | CASSQGATGPGYTF | TGCGCCAGCAGCCAAGGAGCCACAGGGCCTGGCTACACCTTC
TRBJ2-1 | TRBV9 | few | NA | CASSVIGANNEQFF | TGTGCCAGCAGCGTAATTGGCGCTAACAATGAGCAGTTCTTC
TRBJ1-2 | TRBV19 | NA | NA | CASSIGGNYGYTF | TGTGCCAGTAGTATCGGCGGCAACTATGGCTACACCTTC
TRBJ2-5 | TRBV15 | NA | NA | CATSSRVGNYQQETQYF | TGTGCCACCAGCAGCCGTGTGGGGAATTACCAACAAGAGACCCAGTACTTC
TRBJ1-2 | TRBV27 | NA | TRBD1 | CASSLTGNYGYTF | TGTGCCAGCAGTTTGACAGGGAACTATGGCTACACCTTC
TRBJ1-2 | TRBV28 | NA | TRBD1 | CASSLGVQLTGRNGYTF | TGTGCCAGCAGTTTGGGGGTTCAGTTGACAGGGAGAAATGGCTACACCTTC
TRBJ1-1 | TRBV6-5 | few | NA | CASSYSVSAGTEAFF | TGTGCCAGCAGTTACTCGGTGTCAGCGGGCACTGAAGCTTTCTTT
TRBJ2-3 | TRBV2 | NA | TRBD2 | CASRLAGGPDTQYF | TGTGCCAGCAGACTAGCGGGAGGGCCCGATACGCAGTATTTT
TRBJ2-3 | TRBV4-3 | few | TRBD2 | CASSRQSGEAPDTQYF | TGCGCCAGCAGCCGACAGAGCGGGGAAGCTCCAGATACGCAGTATTTT
TRBJ2-5 | TRBV29-1 | many | NA | CSVGSGQKQETQYF | TGCAGCGTTGGATCGGGGCAGAAGCAAGAGACCCAGTACTTC
TRBJ2-5 | TRBV30 | NA | TRBD2 | CAWSKGLAEETQYF | TGTGCCTGGAGCAAGGGACTAGCGGAAGAGACCCAGTACTTC
TRBJ1-5 | TRBV23-1 | few | TRBD1 | CASWTGDSNQPQHF | TGCGCCAGTTGGACAGGGGATAGCAATCAGCCCCAGCATTTT
TRBJ1-1 | TRBV4-3 | NA | TRBD1 | CASRPTGEDTEAFF | TGCGCCAGCAGACCAACAGGGGAAGACACTGAAGCTTTCTTT
TRBJ2-1 | TRBV7-7 | NA | TRBD2 | CASSLGLAGYNEQFF | TGTGCTAGCAGCTTAGGACTAGCGGGGTACAATGAGCAGTTCTTC
TRBJ2-5 | TRBV15 | few | TRBD1 | CATSRDRGWTGETQYF | TGTGCCACCAGCAGAGATAGAGGTTGGACAGGAGAGACCCAGTACTTC
TRBJ2-5 | TRBV6-5 | NA | TRBD2 | CASSVTSGQETQYF | TGTGCCAGCAGTGTGACTAGCGGTCAAGAGACCCAGTACTTC
TRBJ1-2 | TRBV2 | NA | NA | CASSVVSISTYYGYTF | TGTGCCAGCAGCGTCGTTAGCATATCGACTTACTATGGCTACACCTTC
TRBJ2-5 | TRBV19 | few | NA | CASKVAVFQETQYF | TGTGCCAGTAAGGTAGCGGTATTTCAAGAGACCCAGTACTTC
TRBJ2-1 | TRBV21-1 | few | NA | CASSKASAHNEQFF | TGTGCCAGCAGCAAGGCTAGCGCCCACAATGAGCAGTTCTTC
TRBJ2-3 | TRBV14 | NA | NA | CASSQYGLDTQYF | TGTGCCAGCAGCCAATACGGGTTGGATACGCAGTATTTT
TRBJ2-1 | TRBV11-2 | NA | TRBD1 | CASSRVGQVFIYNEQFF | TGTGCCAGCAGCAGAGTGGGACAGGTGTTTATCTACAATGAGCAGTTCTTC
TRBJ2-5 | TRBV30 | few | TRBD2 | CAWSAGLAGVETQYF | TGTGCCTGGAGTGCAGGCCTAGCGGGAGTGGAGACCCAGTACTTC
TRBJ2-7 | TRBV13 | few | NA | CASSLRGAEQYF | TGTGCCAGCAGCTTACGGGGGGCCGAGCAGTACTTC
TRBJ1-1 | TRBV30 | few | NA | CAWSPGFEAFF | TGTGCCTGGAGCCCCGGGTTTGAAGCTTTCTTT
TRBJ1-1 | TRBV9 | NA | TRBD1 | CASSVRDRGPEAFF | TGTGCCAGCAGCGTCCGGGACAGGGGCCCCGAAGCTTTCTTT
TRBJ2-5 | TRBV29-1 | NA | NA | CSVGTQKETQYF | TGCAGCGTTGGAACGCAGAAAGAGACCCAGTACTTC
TRBJ2-3 | TRBV9 | few | TRBD2 | CASSVSGGAGYSTDTQYF | TGTGCCAGCAGCGTTAGCGGGGGGGCCGGTTATAGCACAGATACGCAGTATTTT
TRBJ2-1 | TRBV5-4 | NA | TRBD2 | CASSSRTSLLSYNEQFF | TGTGCCAGCAGCTCACGGACTAGCCTATTATCCTACAATGAGCAGTTCTTC
TRBJ2-1 | TRBV9 | few | TRBD2 | CASSRSGRPGSSYNEQFF | TGTGCCAGCAGCCGTAGCGGGAGGCCGGGAAGCTCCTACAATGAGCAGTTCTTC
TRBJ1-5 | TRBV29-1 | NA | TRBD1 | CSATGVPGQPQHF | TGCAGCGCGACAGGGGTCCCCGGGCAGCCCCAGCATTTT